This record looks at one T cell receptor (beta chain) sequence and its context. This record belongs to a study of Ad26.COV2.S vaccination and SARS-CoV-2 variants. The treatment is: 15 to 20 received Ad26.COV2.S at low or high dose, single or two shots; a few received placebo; per-sample allocation not given. Day 63 after the first injection of vaccine or placebo was the sampling time. Assay used: immunoSEQ multiplex PCR; TCRdb lists only in-frame clones, some missing. The data hold some 250,000 clones, with roughly 90% observed a single time. The receptor's source is a person between 18 and 65 years old who received the Ad26.COV2.S COVID-19 vaccine or a placebo. This specimen was peripheral blood, taken in a trial of Ad26.COV2.S vaccine versus placebo.

CDR3 sequence: CAWNERGAGEQYF. CDR3 bases: TGTGCCTGGAACGAAAGGGGAGCGGGCGAGCAGTACTTC. This chain links TRBV30 with TRBJ2-7; TRBD2 is a possible D gene (6 bases). Trimming removed 4 bases from V and 6 bases from J, with 16 bases in between. The germline V gene has CDR1 GTSNPN and CDR2 SVGIG (reference sequence). This CDR3 spans 13 amino acids.